What follows are 5 T cell receptor beta chains derived from one specimen sequenced in a study of T cell responses to AZD1222 COVID-19 vaccine. The assay was immunoSEQ multiplex PCR, and TCRdb's table has in-frame clones only and misses some. Counted here are approximately 150,000 clones, 70% to 90% occurring once; the ten biggest clones make up 1.5% to 2%. This material consisted of peripheral blood, taken on day 0 of AZD1222 vaccination. Receptors originate from an adult in good health.

The V call is TRBV5-4, the J call TRBJ2-2, with 8 bases matching TRBD2. Germline V gene sequence: CDR1 SGHNT, CDR2 YYREEE (reference sequence). The CDR3 spans 14 residues. V trimming: 4 bases; J trimming: 5 bases; junction bases outside the gene matches: 4. DNA of the CDR3: TGTGCCAGCAGCCTCGGGACTAGAACCGGGGAGCTGTTTTTT. Translated: CASSLGTRTGELFF.

The chain couples TRBV5-4 to TRBJ2-3, with TRBD2 identical over 10 bases. V was pared by 0 bases and J by 1 base, with 5 bases of the junction left unmatched. This CDR3 is built from 17 residues. Germline assignment: CDR1 SGHNT and CDR2 YYREEE (reference sequence). CDR3 bases: TGTGCCAGCAGCTTGGCAGCGGGAGGGTGGGGCACAGATACGCAGTATTTT. This gives the protein CASSLAAGGWGTDTQYF.

This chain connects TRBV4-2 to TRBJ2-2; D is uncertain. Per germline, CDR1 LGHNA and CDR2 YNFKEQ. The CDR3 has 15 residues. Trimming removed 1 base at V and 7 bases at J, with 13 bases between. The CDR3 coding sequence is TGTGCCAGCAGCCAAGTGGACCCCCGGAACGGGGAGCTGTTTTTT. This encodes CASSQVDPRNGELFF.

The chain recombines TRBV13 with TRBJ2-5, with D possibly being TRBD2 (5 bases). Looked up from germline, CDR1 is PRHDT and CDR2 is FYEKMQ (reference sequence). The CDR3 is 14 amino acids. V was cut by 5 bases and J by 9 bases, with 19 bases left in between. The CDR3 coding sequence is TGTGCCAGCAGCCTTGGACGTCAGGACGGGGCCCAGTACTTC. Translated, it gives CASSLGRQDGAQYF.

The chain recombines TRBV21-1 with TRBJ2-3. TRBV21-1 is a recognized pseudogene. This CDR3 region has 14 residues. CDR3 nucleotides: TGTGCCAGCAGCAAATCACCCAAAGCAGATACGCAGTATTTT. Encoded protein: CASSKSPKADTQYF.